The 30 T cell receptor beta chains presented below share a single source sample, sequenced in a study of blood T cell repertoires in COVID-19. The protocol was immunoSEQ multiplex PCR, while the TCRdb copy is restricted to in-frame clones and leaves out a portion. Of approximately 200,000 clones in the sample, roughly 86% were seen once. The sequencing input was PBMCs or T cells enriched from blood (not recorded which). The receptors originated from a woman aged 25 to 39 who had recovered from COVID-19.

CDR3 sequence reads: CAISDPNIQSSLYYEQYF. The CDR3 DNA sequence: TGTGCCATCAGTGACCCAAACATTCAAAGTAGCCTATACTACGAGCAGTACTTC. The chain employs TRBV10-3 and TRBJ2-7, with no clear D. Germline V CDR1 and CDR2: ENHRY, SYGVKD. V was cut by 3 bases and J by 3 bases, with 24 bases left in between. The CDR3 runs 18 residues.

The rearrangement links TRBV28 to TRBJ1-5; no clear D. Germline loops: CDR1 MDHEN, CDR2 SYDVKM. V lost 6 bases and J 6 bases, leaving 6 bases between the germline ends. The CDR3 has 11 residues. CDR3 region: CASSSRQPQHF. The DNA for the CDR3 is TGTGCCAGCAGCTCTCGTCAGCCCCAGCATTTT.

This sequence joins TRBV5-4 and TRBJ1-2; D gene ambiguous. The length of the CDR3 is 12 residues. The V gene's germline CDR1 is SGHNT and CDR2 YYREEE (reference sequence). V shed 4 bases and J shed 4 bases, with 8 bases lying between them. The CDR3 sequence: CASSTDIYGYTF. Written as DNA, the CDR3 is TGTGCCAGCAGCACCGACATCTATGGCTACACCTTC.

The V gene is TRBV6-5, the J gene TRBJ1-2; 9 nucleotides agree with TRBD1. This CDR3 is 13 amino acids long. V was clipped by 6 bases and J by 6 bases; unmatched bases: 5. Germline CDR1 and CDR2: MNHEY and SVGAGI. In DNA form, the CDR3 reads TGTGCCAGCAGGTCCGGGACAGGGAATGGCTACACCTTC. As protein: CASRSGTGNGYTF.

In the case of this clone: This same CDR3 is encoded by further DNA sequences in the sample. The CDR3 is CASSVEQGGNTEAFF. Written as DNA, the CDR3 is TGTGCCAGCAGCGTGGAACAGGGGGGGAACACTGAAGCTTTCTTT. The V and J genes are TRBV9 and TRBJ1-1; 8 bases match TRBD1. Germline CDR1 SGDLS, CDR2 YYNGEE. This CDR3 has 15 amino acids. With V trimmed by 2 bases and J by 1 base, 4 bases remained unmatched.

The chain is built from TRBV18 and TRBJ1-5; D is unresolved. This CDR3 has 14 amino acids. The V and J ends lost 2 bases and 9 bases respectively, with 14 bases between them. CDR1 and CDR2 from the germline V gene are KGHSH and LQKENI. The CDR3 region has the DNA TGTGCCAGCTCACCAGGGCCCCCCGGATCGCCCCAGCATTTT. It codes for CASSPGPPGSPQHF.

The V call is TRBV2, the J call TRBJ1-1; D is ambiguous. Germline CDR1 reads SNHLY; CDR2 reads FYNNEI. This CDR3 has 11 residues. V was trimmed by 7 bases and J by 8 bases, leaving 11 bases between them. The CDR3 DNA reads TGTGCCAGCAAAGAGGGAGGAGAAGCTTTCTTT. It is translated as CASKEGGEAFF.

This chain links TRBV30 with TRBJ2-5; 10 nucleotides align to TRBD2. V shed 3 bases, J shed 4 bases, and the junction held 5 bases outside the gene matches. This CDR3 has 14 residues. The germline gives CDR1 GTSNPN, CDR2 SVGIG (reference sequence). The CDR3 bases are TGTGCCTGGAGAAAAGCGGGAGGGCCAGAGACCCAGTACTTC. Translating gives CAWRKAGGPETQYF.

The rearrangement links TRBV7-2 to TRBJ1-3; TRBD1 matches 9 bases. CDR1 is SGHTA, CDR2 FQGNSA, per germline. The CDR3 sequence is 14 residues long. V lost 1 base, J lost 5 bases, and 0 bases stayed unmatched. Here the CDR3 DNA reads TGTGCCAGCAGCTTAGACAGGGGGCGAAACACCATATATTTT. It is translated as CASSLDRGRNTIYF.

The chain links TRBV3-1 (or the pseudogene TRBV3-2) to TRBJ2-2; D is possibly TRBD2 (5 bases). This CDR3 is built from 13 residues. CDR1 and CDR2 (germline): LGHDT, YNNKEL (reference sequence). With 2 bases removed from V and 7 bases from J, the gap between germline ends came to 8 bases. CDR3 bases: TGTGCCAGCAGCCAAACCGGGAACGGGGAGCTGTTTTTT. It translates to CASSQTGNGELFF.

The genes are TRBV20-1 and TRBJ2-3; D remains unclear. This CDR3 is built from 11 residues. Between the trimmed V and J ends, which lost 6 bases and 4 bases, there was a span of 8 bases. Germline-derived CDR1 and CDR2 are DFQATT and SNEGSKA (reference sequence). CDR3 in DNA: TGCAGTGCCCCTAGATCAGATACGCAGTATTTT. It encodes CSAPRSDTQYF.

This clone is a singleton in its sample. The rearrangement uses TRBV3-1 (or the pseudogene TRBV3-2) and TRBJ2-7; no clear D gene. Germline V gene sequence: CDR1 LGHDT, CDR2 YNNKEL (reference sequence). The CDR3 consists of 12 residues. Trimming removed 4 bases from V and 0 bases from J, with 4 bases in between. The CDR3: CASSPSSYEQYF. CDR3 nucleotides: TGTGCCAGCAGCCCGAGCTCCTACGAGCAGTACTTC.

This rearrangement joins TRBV11-2 to TRBJ2-1, with 13 bases matching TRBD2. The J segment lost 4 bases and the V segment lost 6 bases, leaving 6 bases of the junction unmatched. This CDR3 region has 16 residues. CDR1 SGHAT and CDR2 FQNNGV come from the germline V gene. The CDR3 loop reads CASSPALAGGYNEQFF. The CDR3 DNA is TGTGCCAGCAGTCCCGCACTAGCGGGAGGGTACAATGAGCAGTTCTTC.

This clone appeared once. The chain's CDR3 is CASSQARRHEQYF. DNA for the CDR3: TGTGCCAGCAGCCAAGCACGGAGGCACGAGCAGTACTTC. The genes are TRBV3-1 (or the pseudogene TRBV3-2) and TRBJ2-7, with D perhaps matching TRBD2 (5 bases). CDR3 size: 13 residues. Germline CDR1 is LGHDT and CDR2 is YNNKEL (reference sequence). Trimming shortened V by 1 base and J by 5 bases, and 9 bases separated the two germline ends.

The rearrangement uses TRBV5-6 and TRBJ2-7; 7 positions agree with TRBD2. V dropped 0 bases and J dropped 12; count of bases not matched to a gene: 6. The CDR3 loop spans 12 amino acids. Germline assignment: CDR1 SGHDT and CDR2 YYEEEE. The DNA for the CDR3 is TGTGCCAGCAGCTTGGCCTCGCGGGAGAGGTACTTC. Translated: CASSLASRERYF.

The V gene is TRBV14, the J gene TRBJ2-1; TRBD2 matches 9 bases. This CDR3 contains 17 residues. The V gene end was trimmed by 0 bases and the J gene end by 5 bases; junction bases not matched to a gene: 8. Germline V gene sequence: CDR1 SGHDN, CDR2 FVKESK. In DNA form, the CDR3 reads TGTGCCAGCAGCCAAGATCGGAGCGGGAGGTTGAACAATGAGCAGTTCTTC. Residues: CASSQDRSGRLNNEQFF.

The J gene is TRBJ2-7, the V gene TRBV28, with TRBD1 matching over 7 bases. Germline V lookup: CDR1 MDHEN, CDR2 SYDVKM. V lost 5 bases, J lost 2 bases, and 12 bases stayed unmatched. This CDR3 is 16 amino acids long. The DNA of the CDR3 is TGTGCCAGCAGTAGACGACCGGGACAGTTGACCTACGAGCAGTACTTC. Amino acid sequence: CASSRRPGQLTYEQYF.

CDR3 amino acids: CASSPGAGVNTGELFF. DNA for the CDR3: TGTGCCAGCTCACCGGGGGCGGGAGTGAACACCGGGGAGCTGTTTTTT. The chain recombines TRBV18 with TRBJ2-2; TRBD2 might be the D (7 bases). Trimming took 3 bases from V and 1 from J, leaving 12 bases between them. Germline-derived CDR1 and CDR2 are KGHSH and LQKENI. The CDR3 runs to 16 residues.

This chain uses TRBV7-9 with TRBJ1-6, with D possibly TRBD1 on 5 matching bases. V was cut by 4 bases and J by 7 bases, with 11 bases left in between. Germline values: CDR1 SEHNR, CDR2 FQNEAQ (reference sequence). The CDR3 length is 14 residues. As DNA, the CDR3 is TGTGCCAGCAGCTCTACAGGCGGCAATTCACCCCTCCACTTT. It translates to CASSSTGGNSPLHF.

The chain links TRBV28 to TRBJ2-1, with D perhaps matching TRBD2 (6 bases). Deletions cut 0 bases from V and 7 bases from J, with 10 bases between. The CDR3 spans 14 residues. CDR1 and CDR2 from the germline V gene are MDHEN and SYDVKM. CDR3 region: CASSLWGGFNEQFF. As DNA, the CDR3 is TGTGCCAGCAGTTTATGGGGGGGTTTTAATGAGCAGTTCTTC.

The chain carries TRBV5-3 and TRBJ2-3; no definite D call. TRBV5-3 is annotated as an ORF whose role is uncertain. The CDR3 runs 14 residues. The V and J ends lost 5 bases and 0 bases respectively, with 10 bases between them. The CDR3 sequence is CARRTQSSTDTQYF. The DNA of the CDR3 is TGTGCCAGAAGGACTCAATCTAGCACAGATACGCAGTATTTT.

J is TRBJ1-5 and V is TRBV6-2 or TRBV6-3; 8 nucleotides align to TRBD1. The V and J ends lost 5 bases and 0 bases, in that order; junction bases with no gene match: 6. The CDR3 totals 16 residues. The V gene's germline CDR1 is MNHEY and CDR2 SVGEGT. CDR3 sequence (DNA): TGTGCCAGCAGTAAGACAGGGGATTATAGCAATCAGCCCCAGCATTTT. Protein sequence: CASSKTGDYSNQPQHF.

V usage is TRBV5-1 and J usage is TRBJ2-7, with 12 bases lining up with TRBD2. There are 14 residues in the CDR3. Germline V CDR1 and CDR2: SGHRS, YFSETQ. The J segment lost 2 bases and the V segment lost 4 bases, leaving 1 base of the junction unmatched. In DNA, the CDR3 is TGCGCCAGCAGCCGGACTAGCGGGACCTACGAGCAGTACTTC. Translated: CASSRTSGTYEQYF.

This chain links TRBV5-5 with TRBJ1-4; 7 bases line up with TRBD1. Germline loops: CDR1 SGHKS, CDR2 YYEKEE (reference sequence). The CDR3 totals 17 residues. With 3 bases clipped from V and 0 bases from J, the junction kept 8 bases outside the gene matches. The CDR3 region has the DNA TGTGCCAGCAGCTCGTCGGGACAGAAAGCAACTAATGAAAAACTGTTTTTT. It specifies CASSSSGQKATNEKLFF.

The V call is TRBV7-2, the J call TRBJ1-3; D is undetermined. Germline V gene data show CDR1 as SGHTA and CDR2 as FQGNSA. The germline V and J ends were trimmed by 1 base and 4 bases, with 5 bases remaining between them. The CDR3 contains 13 residues. CDR3 DNA sequence: TGTGCCAGCAGCTTAGAATCAGGAAACACCATATATTTT. Its protein product is CASSLESGNTIYF.

V and J are TRBV7-2 and TRBJ2-2, with a possible D match to TRBD2 (5 bases). V was pared by 3 bases and J by 6 bases, with 11 bases between. CDR1 is SGHTA and CDR2 is FQGNSA in the germline V gene. The CDR3 has 14 residues. CDR3 coding DNA: TGTGCCAGCAGCTTCTCCACTAGAGCCGGGGAGCTGTTTTTT. Translation: CASSFSTRAGELFF.

The chain uses TRBV9 and TRBJ2-1; perhaps TRBD2 as D (5 bases). The V end lost 3 bases, the J end lost 7 bases, and 14 bases lay between the germline ends. The CDR3 runs 14 residues. Germline values: CDR1 SGDLS, CDR2 YYNGEE. CDR3 coding DNA: TGTGCCAGCAGCGCGGAGCGCGGGTTGAATGAGCAGTTCTTC. Translating it yields CASSAERGLNEQFF.

The V gene is TRBV5-1, the J gene TRBJ2-4, with TRBD1 identical over 7 bases. With V trimmed by 0 bases and J by 3 bases, 6 bases remained unmatched. The CDR3 contains 16 residues. The germline V gene encodes CDR1 SGHRS and CDR2 YFSETQ. The DNA for the CDR3 is TGCGCCAGCAGCTTGGAATGGGGACAGAGCAAAAACATTCAGTACTTC. Translation: CASSLEWGQSKNIQYF.

The rearrangement uses TRBV7-8 and TRBJ1-1, with no clear D. V lost 1 base to trimming and J lost 7 bases, with 10 bases between them. Germline V gene lookup returns CDR1 SGHVS and CDR2 FQNEAQ. This CDR3 spans 13 amino acids. The CDR3 nucleotides are TGTGCCAGCAGCTTAGGTGGTACTCATGAAGCTTTCTTT. Its translation: CASSLGGTHEAFF. Looking up the rest from reference TRBV7-8 and TRBJ1-1 gives the full variable domain: GAGVSQSPRYKVAKRGQDVALRCDPISGHVSLFWYQQALGQGPEFLTYFQNEAQLDKSGLPSDRFFAERPEGSVSTLKIQRTQQEDSAVYLCASSLGGTHEAFFGQGTRLTVV.

This chain joins TRBV6-1 and TRBJ2-1; 11 bases agree with TRBD2. V lost 1 base, J lost 5 bases, and 7 bases stayed unmatched. The CDR3 extends over 17 amino acids. CDR1 is MNHNS and CDR2 is SASEGT in the germline V gene. The DNA of the CDR3 is TGTGCCAGCAGTGAAGAATCATTGGGACTAGCGGACAATGAGCAGTTCTTC. It yields the protein CASSEESLGLADNEQFF.